This TCR beta chain was documented in a study of T cells in Graves' hyperthyroidism and ophthalmopathy. This CDR3 contains 15 residues. Germline CDR1 SGHAT, CDR2 FQNNGV. J lost 4 bases, V lost 6 bases, and 8 bases had no gene match. The TCR beta CDR3 regions underwent amplification using RNA transcripts as the source. The primer set for the first-round RT-PCR of the TCR CDR3 was HTBI. TCRdb ran MiXCR on the multiplex PCR reads and lists one entry per CDR3 protein. The sample includes more than 250,000 distinct CDR3 sequences, about 16% of them seen just once. The J gene is TRBJ2-7, the V gene TRBV11-2; TRBD2 matches at 11 bases. What was sequenced was blood. The TCR sequence derives from a woman aged 50 to 65 with Graves' hyperthyroidism that later progressed to Graves' ophthalmopathy. The CDR3 loop is CASSPRGLAVYEQYF. DNA for the CDR3: TGTGCCAGCAGTCCTCGGGGACTAGCGGTTTACGAGCAGTACTTC.